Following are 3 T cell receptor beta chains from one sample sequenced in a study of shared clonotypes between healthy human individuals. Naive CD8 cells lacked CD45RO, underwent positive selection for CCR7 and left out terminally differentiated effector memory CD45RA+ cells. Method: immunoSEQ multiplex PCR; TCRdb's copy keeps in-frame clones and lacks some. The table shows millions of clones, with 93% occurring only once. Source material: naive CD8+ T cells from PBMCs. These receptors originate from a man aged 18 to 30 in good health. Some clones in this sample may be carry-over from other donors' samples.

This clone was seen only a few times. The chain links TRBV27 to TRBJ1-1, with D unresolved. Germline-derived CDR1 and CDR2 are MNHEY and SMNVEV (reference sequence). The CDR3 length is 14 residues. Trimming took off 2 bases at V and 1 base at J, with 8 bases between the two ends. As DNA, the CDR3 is TGTGCCAGCAGTTTAAGACACCCGAACACTGAAGCTTTCTTT. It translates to CASSLRHPNTEAFF.

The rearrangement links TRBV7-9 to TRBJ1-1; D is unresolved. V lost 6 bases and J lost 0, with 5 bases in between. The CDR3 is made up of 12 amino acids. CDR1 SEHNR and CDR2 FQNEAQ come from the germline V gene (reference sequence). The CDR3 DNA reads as TGTGCCAGCAGACCAATGAACACTGAAGCTTTCTTT. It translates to CASRPMNTEAFF. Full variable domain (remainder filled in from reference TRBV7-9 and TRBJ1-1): DTGVSQNPRHKITKRGQNVTFRCDPISEHNRLYWYRQTLGQGPEFLTYFQNEAQLEKSRLLSDRFSAERPKGSFSTLEIQRTEQGDSAMYLCASRPMNTEAFFGQGTRLTVV.

CDR3 residues: CASRGDSYEQYF. CDR3 sequence (DNA): TGTGCCAGCAGAGGAGACTCCTACGAGCAGTACTTC. V and J are TRBV7-9 and TRBJ2-7; D remains unclear. The V and J ends lost 6 bases and 0 bases respectively, with 6 bases between them. Germline V gene lookup returns CDR1 SEHNR and CDR2 FQNEAQ (reference sequence). The CDR3 spans 12 residues.